This note documents a single T cell receptor (beta chain) sequence. Its antigen is still unknown. V lost 5 bases to trimming and J lost 6 bases; unmatched junction nucleotides: 4. The CDR3 length is 13 residues. From germline, CDR1 is MNHEY and CDR2 SMNVEV (reference sequence). These data are taken from a study of shared clonotypes between healthy human individuals. Study observations and caveats: Owing to a small donor count, the genetic and exposure-history diversity represented was limited. Across subsets, estimated richness was generally greater for naive than for memory populations. It was observed that roughly 5.5% of naive CD4 clonotypes were shared across several donors.

Measured with immunoSEQ multiplex PCR; TCRdb has only the in-frame clones, and not every one. The table records some 1.5 million clones, 95% to 99% of them present only once. This clonotype was obtained from a man aged 30 to 45 in good health. The genes are TRBV27 and TRBJ1-1; 9 bases match TRBD1. The sample consisted of naive CD4+ T cells sorted from blood. The subset denotes: CD45RA+ positively selected. The CDR3 protein is CASSVQGAAEAFF. CDR3 sequence (DNA): TGTGCCAGCAGTGTACAGGGGGCGGCTGAAGCTTTCTTT.